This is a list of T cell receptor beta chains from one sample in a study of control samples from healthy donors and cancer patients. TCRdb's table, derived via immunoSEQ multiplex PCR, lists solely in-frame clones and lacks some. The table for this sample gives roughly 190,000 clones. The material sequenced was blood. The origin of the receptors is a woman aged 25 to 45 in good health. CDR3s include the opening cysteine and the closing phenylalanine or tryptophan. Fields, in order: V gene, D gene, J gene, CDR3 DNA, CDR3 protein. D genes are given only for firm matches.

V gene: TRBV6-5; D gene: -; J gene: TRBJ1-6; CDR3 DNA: TGTGCCAGCAATTCGGAAACCTCACCCCTCCACTTT; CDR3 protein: CASNSETSPLHF
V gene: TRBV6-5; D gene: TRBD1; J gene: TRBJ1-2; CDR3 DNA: TGTGCCAGCAGTTATGGGTCCAGGGGGCGAGAGGGCTACACCTTC; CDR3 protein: CASSYGSRGREGYTF
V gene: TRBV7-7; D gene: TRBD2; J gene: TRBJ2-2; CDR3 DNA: TGTGCTAGCAGCGGGGGACCGAACACCGGGGAGCTGTTTTTT; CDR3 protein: CASSGGPNTGELFF
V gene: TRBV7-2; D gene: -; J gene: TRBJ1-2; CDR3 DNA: TGTGCCAGCAGCTTGACCTCAGGGTCCTATGGCTACACCTTC; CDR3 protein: CASSLTSGSYGYTF
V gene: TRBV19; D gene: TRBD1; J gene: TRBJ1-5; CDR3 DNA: TGTGCCAGTAGTATACCCCTCCGACAGGGCGTACAGCCCCAGCATTTT; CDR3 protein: CASSIPLRQGVQPQHF
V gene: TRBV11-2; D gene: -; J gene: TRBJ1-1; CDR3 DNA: TGTGCCAGCAGCTTACGGGACACGAACACTGAAGCTTTCTTT; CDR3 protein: CASSLRDTNTEAFF
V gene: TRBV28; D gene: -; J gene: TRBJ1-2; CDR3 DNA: TGTGCCAGCAGTTTATACCCGGGCTATGGCTACACCTTC; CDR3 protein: CASSLYPGYGYTF
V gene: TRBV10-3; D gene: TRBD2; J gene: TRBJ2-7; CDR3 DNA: TGTGCCATCGGACTAGCGGGGGGCAACGAGCAGTACTTC; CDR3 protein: CAIGLAGGNEQYF
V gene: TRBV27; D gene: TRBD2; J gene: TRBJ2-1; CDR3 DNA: TGTGCCAGCAGTTCTCCTGGTTATGTAGCGGGGGGTAGCGATGAGCAGTTCTTC; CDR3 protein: CASSSPGYVAGGSDEQFF
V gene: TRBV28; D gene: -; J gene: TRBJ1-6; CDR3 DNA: TGTGCCAGCAGTTTAAGTTCACCCCTCCACTTT; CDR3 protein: CASSLSSPLHF
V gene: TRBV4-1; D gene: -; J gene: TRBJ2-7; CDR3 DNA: TGCGCCAGCAGCCAAGATAGGGGCGGCTCCTACGAGCAGTACTTC; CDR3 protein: CASSQDRGGSYEQYF
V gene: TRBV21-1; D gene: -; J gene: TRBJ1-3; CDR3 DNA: TGTGCCAGCAGCAAAGGAGGAGGCTTCTCTGGAAACACCATATATTTT; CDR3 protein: CASSKGGGFSGNTIYF
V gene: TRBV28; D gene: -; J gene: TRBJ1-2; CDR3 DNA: TGTGCCAGCAGTTTATATCCTCAGAATAACTATGGCTACACCTTC; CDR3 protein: CASSLYPQNNYGYTF
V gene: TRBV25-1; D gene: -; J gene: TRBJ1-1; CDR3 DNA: TGTGCCAGCAGTAAGGGATGGACTGAAGCTTTCTTT; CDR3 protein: CASSKGWTEAFF
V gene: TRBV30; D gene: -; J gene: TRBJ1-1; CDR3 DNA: TGTGCCTGGAAGGGGGGTCCGAGGGCTGAAGCTTTCTTT; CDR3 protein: CAWKGGPRAEAFF
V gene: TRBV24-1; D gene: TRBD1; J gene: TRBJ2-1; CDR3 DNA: TGTGCCACCAGTGATTTGCAGGGGGATTACAATGAGCAGTTCTTC; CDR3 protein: CATSDLQGDYNEQFF
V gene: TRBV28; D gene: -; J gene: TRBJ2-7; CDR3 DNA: TGTGCCAGCAGAACCGGGACTCTTCACGAGCAGTACTTC; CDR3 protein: CASRTGTLHEQYF
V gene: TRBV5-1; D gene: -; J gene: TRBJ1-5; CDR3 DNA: TGCGCCAGCAGCTTGTCTGGGAGCAATCAGCCCCAGCATTTT; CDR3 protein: CASSLSGSNQPQHF
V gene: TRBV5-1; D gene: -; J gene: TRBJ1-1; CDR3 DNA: TGCGCCAGCACCGTTGAAGCTTTCTTT; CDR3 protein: CASTVEAFF
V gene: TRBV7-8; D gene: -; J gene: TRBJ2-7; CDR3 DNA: TGTGCCAGCAGCTTAGCTTCGGGGGAGGAGCAGTACTTC; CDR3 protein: CASSLASGEEQYF
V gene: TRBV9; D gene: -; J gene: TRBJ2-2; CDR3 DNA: TGTGCCAGCAGCGTAGGTCAAGGGGGCACCGGGGAGCTGTTTTTT; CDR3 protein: CASSVGQGGTGELFF
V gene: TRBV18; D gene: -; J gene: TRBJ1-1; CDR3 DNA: TGTGCCAGCTCACCAGGGCACCCTGAAGCTTTCTTT; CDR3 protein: CASSPGHPEAFF
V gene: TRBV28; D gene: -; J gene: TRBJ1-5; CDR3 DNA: TGTGCCAGCAGTTTTTCGGGGGCGAAGCAGCCCCAGCATTTT; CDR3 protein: CASSFSGAKQPQHF
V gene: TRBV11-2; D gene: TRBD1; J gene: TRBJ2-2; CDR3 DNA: TGTGCCAGCAGCAGACAGGGTAGGAGAGTCGGGGAGCTGTTTTTT; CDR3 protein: CASSRQGRRVGELFF
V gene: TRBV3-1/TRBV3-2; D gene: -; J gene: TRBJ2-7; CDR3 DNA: TGTGCCAGCAGCGGAGTCCTAAGGGGCGAGCAGTACTTC; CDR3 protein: CASSGVLRGEQYF
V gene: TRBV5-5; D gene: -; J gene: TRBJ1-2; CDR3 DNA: TGTGCCAGCAGCTTCCAGGGGCGGGATGGCTACACCTTC; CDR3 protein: CASSFQGRDGYTF
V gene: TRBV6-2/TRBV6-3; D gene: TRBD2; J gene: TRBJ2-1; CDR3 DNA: TGTGCCAGCAGCCTCTATCGGGGGGGAGACAATGAGCAGTTCTTC; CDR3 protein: CASSLYRGGDNEQFF
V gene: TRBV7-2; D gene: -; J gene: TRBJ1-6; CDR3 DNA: TGTGCCAGCAGCTCGGGGCCGCGGAATAATTCACCCCTCCACTTT; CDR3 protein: CASSSGPRNNSPLHF
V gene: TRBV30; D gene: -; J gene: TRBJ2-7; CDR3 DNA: TGTGCCTGGAGTGTACGTGGGTACGAGCAGTACTTC; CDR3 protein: CAWSVRGYEQYF
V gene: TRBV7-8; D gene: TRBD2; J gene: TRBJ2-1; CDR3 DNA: TGTGCCAGCAGCCCGGGGGGGAGGAATGAGCAGTTCTTC; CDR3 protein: CASSPGGRNEQFF
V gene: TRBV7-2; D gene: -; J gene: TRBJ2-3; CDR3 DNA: TGTGCCAGCAGAATCACAGATACGCAGTATTTT; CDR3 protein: CASRITDTQYF
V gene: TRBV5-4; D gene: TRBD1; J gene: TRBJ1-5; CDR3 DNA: TGTGCCAGCAGCCCCGGACAGGGCCGAGTGAATCAGCCCCAGCATTTT; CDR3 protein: CASSPGQGRVNQPQHF
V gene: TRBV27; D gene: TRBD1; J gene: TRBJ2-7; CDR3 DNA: TGTGCCAGCGGAAAGGACAGGGCCCCTGCCCTCTACGAGCAGTACTTC; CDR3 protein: CASGKDRAPALYEQYF
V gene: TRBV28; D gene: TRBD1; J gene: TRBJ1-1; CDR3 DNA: TGTGCCAGTAAAGGACAGGGGCTGTCGGACACTGAAGCTTTCTTT; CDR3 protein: CASKGQGLSDTEAFF
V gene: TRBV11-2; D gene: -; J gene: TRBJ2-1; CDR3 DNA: TGTGCCAGCAGCTTACACAATGAGCAGTTCTTC; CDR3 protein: CASSLHNEQFF
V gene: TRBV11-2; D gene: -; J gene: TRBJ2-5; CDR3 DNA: TGTGCCAGCAGCTTAGGCATCCAGCAAGGGAGAGAGACCCAGTACTTC; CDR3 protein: CASSLGIQQGRETQYF
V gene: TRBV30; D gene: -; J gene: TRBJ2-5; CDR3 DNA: TGTGCCTGGAGTAACTCGGGCAGACAAGAGACCCAGTACTTC; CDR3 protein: CAWSNSGRQETQYF
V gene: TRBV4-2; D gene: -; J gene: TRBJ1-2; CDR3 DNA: TGTGCCAGCAGCCAGGAATACAGCAACTATGGCTACACCTTC; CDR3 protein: CASSQEYSNYGYTF
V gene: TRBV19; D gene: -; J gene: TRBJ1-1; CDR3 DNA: TGTGCCAGTAGTCAGATGAACACTGAAGCTTTCTTT; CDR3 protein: CASSQMNTEAFF
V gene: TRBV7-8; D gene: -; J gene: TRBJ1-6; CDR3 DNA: TGTGCCAGCAGAGAAGGGACACCCAGATCTAATTCACCCCTCCACTTT; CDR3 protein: CASREGTPRSNSPLHF
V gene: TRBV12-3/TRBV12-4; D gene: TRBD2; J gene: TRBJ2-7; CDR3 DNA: TGTGCCAGCAGCCCCCGACTAGCGGGGGAGCAGTACTTC; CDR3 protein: CASSPRLAGEQYF
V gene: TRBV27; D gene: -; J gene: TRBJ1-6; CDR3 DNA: TGTGCCAGCAGTCCCGTAAGACGGGTGAATTCACCCCTCCACTTT; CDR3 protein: CASSPVRRVNSPLHF
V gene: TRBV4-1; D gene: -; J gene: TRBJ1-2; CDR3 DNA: TGCGCCAGCAGCCAAGGAGGTGCTGATACCTCCGGCTACACCTTC; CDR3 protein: CASSQGGADTSGYTF
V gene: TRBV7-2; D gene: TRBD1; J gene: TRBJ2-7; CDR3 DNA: TGTGCCAGCAGCCCTAGGACAGGGAACTCCTACGAGCAGTACTTC; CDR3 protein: CASSPRTGNSYEQYF
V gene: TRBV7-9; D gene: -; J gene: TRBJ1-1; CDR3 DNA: TGTGCCAGCAGCTATACCCCTGTAGGTAGGGACACTGAAGCTTTCTTT; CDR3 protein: CASSYTPVGRDTEAFF
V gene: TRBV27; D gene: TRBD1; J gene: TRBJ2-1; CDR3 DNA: TGTGCCAGCAGTTTACGGGACAGGTACAATGAGCAGTTCTTC; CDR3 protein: CASSLRDRYNEQFF
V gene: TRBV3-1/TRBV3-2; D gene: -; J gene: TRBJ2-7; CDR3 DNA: TGTGCCAGCAGCCAAGATGGGGGCTACGAGCAGTACTTC; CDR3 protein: CASSQDGGYEQYF
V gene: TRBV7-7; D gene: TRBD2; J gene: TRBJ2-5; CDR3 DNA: TGTGCTAGCTTAGTAGGACTAGCTGCGGGAGAGACCCAGTACTTC; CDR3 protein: CASLVGLAAGETQYF
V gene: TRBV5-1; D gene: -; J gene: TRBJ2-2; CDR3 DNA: TGCGCCAGCAGCTTAGCAGGGTTCCCTAACACCGGGGAGCTGTTTTTT; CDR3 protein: CASSLAGFPNTGELFF
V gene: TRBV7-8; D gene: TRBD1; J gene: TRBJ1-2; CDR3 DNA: TGTGCCAGCAGCTTTCAGGACAGGGATCAGGGGGGCTACACCTTC; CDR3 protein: CASSFQDRDQGGYTF
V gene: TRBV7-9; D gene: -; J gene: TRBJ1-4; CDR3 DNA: TGTGCCAGCAGCTCTATACCTGCAACTAATGAAAAACTGTTTTTT; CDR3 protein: CASSSIPATNEKLFF